Listed here is a single T cell receptor (beta chain). No cognate antigen has been identified for it. No much larger clone exists at a distance of one base, and base qualities are not known. The immunoSEQ Assay, a bias-controlled multiplex PCR, was used to amplify TCRbeta CDR3 regions from genomic DNA. Concerning the study's data processing: The number of nucleated cells in each sample was estimated from the amplification of reference gene primers within the assay. To quantify the absolute abundance of each unique TCRbeta CDR3 rearrangement, sequence reads were collapsed and filtered. Productive Simpson clonality was computed per sample as the square root of Simpson's diversity index over productive rearrangements. This is the immuneACCESS table as TCRdb keeps it, with only in-frame sequences that have V and J called. A part of the clones is gone; compared with another copy, unresolved V genes explain less than half, and the rest is unexplained. V and J calls and clone size are those listed in that table; D and trimming were worked out from the DNA. The sample contains around 32,000 clones, over 90% of them found a single time. In total, the top ten clones hold over 0.85% of the sample.

The germline V gene encodes CDR1 SEHNR and CDR2 FQNEAQ (reference sequence). The germline ends are 21 bases apart after V is trimmed by 4 bases and J by 6 bases. Its CDR3 holds 17 amino acids, cysteine through phenylalanine. The entry retains the CDR3 DNA only, 51 bases that are in frame from base 1. The collaborating institutions used their own protocols to collect whole blood in K2EDTA tubes. Collaborator samples were shipped for TCRbeta analysis as frozen whole blood, isolated PBMCs, or DNA extracted from either sample type. This sample stems from a study of blood T cell repertoires in COVID-19 (dated by TCRdb to 2018 to 2021). Regarding the complete study: Samples covering the acute and convalescent phases of COVID-19 were provided by collaborators in the United States, Italy and Spain. HLA class I and class II types, where available, came from metadata supplied by the sample provider rather than from assay-based typing. The material from the prospective study consisted of cDNA or gDNA derived from T cells, B-cell-depleted T cells, or PBMCs. Samples came from the ongoing ImmuneRACE study (first 160 participants) plus 1,254 subjects from 6 global collaborators. The repertoires were made available in a free public database intended to serve as a resource for research on the immune response to SARS-CoV-2. A de-identified subject ID, COVID-19 status, age in years and sex were almost always included in the sample metadata. The dataset comprised deeply sampled blood TCRbeta repertoires from subjects exposed to, actively infected with, or recovered from COVID-19.

Summary of the overall study and its limitations: How much clinical and demographic metadata was included differed by source and by participant, and the metadata was provided uncurated.

Recombination linked TRBV7-9 to TRBJ2-2; perhaps TRBD2 is the D gene, with 5 bases matching. What was sequenced was peripheral blood. This clonotype originated in a male donor with active COVID-19. The CDR3 reads as follows: CASSYTSGIGSSGELFF. The DNA is TGTGCCAGCAGCTACACCTCCGGGATAGGGAGCTCCGGGGAGCTGTTTTTT.